This TCR beta chain comes out of a study of immune evolution from preneoplasia to lung adenocarcinoma. This clone was seen a single time. Libraries were prepared by immunoSEQ multiplex PCR; TCRdb keeps only in-frame clonotypes and omits some of them. The sample has several thousand clones, about 86% seen once. CDR1 is MNHNY, CDR2 SVGAGI, per germline (reference sequence). The V end was cut by 6 bases, the J end by 2 bases, with 13 bases between. This CDR3 has 14 residues. This TCR was sampled from a person over 45 with lung adenocarcinoma. The V and J genes are TRBV6-6 and TRBJ1-2; TRBD1 might be the D (6 bases). The sample comprised FFPE normal lung tissue adjacent to the tumor. The CDR3 coding sequence is TGTGCCAGCAGGACCCCTGACAGGAACTATGGCTACACCTTC. Translated, it gives CASRTPDRNYGYTF.